This record covers a single TCR beta chain. Antigen: not known. Healthy Caucasian donors formed the entire cohort. This entry comes from a study of identical twins. Study observations and caveats: Out-of-frame alpha sequences shared between twins exhibited an excess of low generation probability.

From the 5' RACE reads, TCRdb called clonotypes with MiXCR, one entry per CDR3 protein. The sample has approximately 220,000 distinct CDR3 sequences; about 7.5% are singletons. The same sample was also used in a study of yellow fever vaccine responses in identical twins.

Specimen: CD8+ T cells sorted from blood. The sequence was obtained from a woman aged 18-30 years in good health.

Here the CDR3 DNA reads TGTGCCAGCAGCTCCCCGGGACAGGTAATGAGCTCCTACAATGAGCAGTTCTTC. Amino acids: CASSSPGQVMSSYNEQFF. The rearrangement uses TRBV12-3 or TRBV12-4 and TRBJ2-1; 8 bases map to TRBD1. The CDR3 is 18 residues long. V shed 6 bases and J 0 bases; nucleotides not matched to a gene: 13.